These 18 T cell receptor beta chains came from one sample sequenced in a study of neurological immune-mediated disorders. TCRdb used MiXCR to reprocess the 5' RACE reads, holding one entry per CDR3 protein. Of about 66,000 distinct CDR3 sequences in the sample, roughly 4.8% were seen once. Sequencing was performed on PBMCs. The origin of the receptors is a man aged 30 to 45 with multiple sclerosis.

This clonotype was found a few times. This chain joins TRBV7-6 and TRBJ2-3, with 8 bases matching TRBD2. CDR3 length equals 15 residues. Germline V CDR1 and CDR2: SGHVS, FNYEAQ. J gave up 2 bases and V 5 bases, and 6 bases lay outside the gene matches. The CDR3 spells CASSLLAGPTDTQYF. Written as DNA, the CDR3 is TGTGCCAGCAGCCTATTAGCGGGGCCCACAGATACGCAGTATTTT.

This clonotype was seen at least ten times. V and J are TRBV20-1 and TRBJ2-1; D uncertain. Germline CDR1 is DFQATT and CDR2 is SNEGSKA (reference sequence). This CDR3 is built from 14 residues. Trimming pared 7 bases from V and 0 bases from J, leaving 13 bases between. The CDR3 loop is CSVPQIDSYNEQFF. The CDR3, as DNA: TGCAGTGTACCACAGATCGACTCCTACAATGAGCAGTTCTTC.

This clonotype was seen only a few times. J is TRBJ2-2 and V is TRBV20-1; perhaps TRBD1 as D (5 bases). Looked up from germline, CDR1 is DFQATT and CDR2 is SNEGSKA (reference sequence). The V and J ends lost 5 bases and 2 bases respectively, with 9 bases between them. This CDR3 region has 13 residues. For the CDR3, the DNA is TGCAGTGCTTACGACAGAAACACCGGGGAGCTGTTTTTT. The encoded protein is CSAYDRNTGELFF.

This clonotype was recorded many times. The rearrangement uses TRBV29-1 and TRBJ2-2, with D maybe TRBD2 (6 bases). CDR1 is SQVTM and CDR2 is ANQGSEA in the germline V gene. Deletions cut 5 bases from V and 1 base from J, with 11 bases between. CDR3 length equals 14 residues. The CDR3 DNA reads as TGCAGCGTTAGACCCGGGGGGAACACCGGGGAGCTGTTTTTT. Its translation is CSVRPGGNTGELFF.

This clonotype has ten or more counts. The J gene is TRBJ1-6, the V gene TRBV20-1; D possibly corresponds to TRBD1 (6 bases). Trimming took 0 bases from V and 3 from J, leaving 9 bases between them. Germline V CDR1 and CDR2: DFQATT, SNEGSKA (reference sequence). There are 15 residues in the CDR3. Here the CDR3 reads CSAREPGHYNSPLHF. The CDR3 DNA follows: TGCAGTGCTAGAGAACCGGGACACTATAATTCACCCCTCCACTTT.

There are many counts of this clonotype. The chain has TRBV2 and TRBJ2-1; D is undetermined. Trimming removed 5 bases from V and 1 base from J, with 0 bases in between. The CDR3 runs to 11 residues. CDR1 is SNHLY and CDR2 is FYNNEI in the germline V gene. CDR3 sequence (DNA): TGTGCCAGCAGTTCCTACAATGAGCAGTTCTTC. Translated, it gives CASSSYNEQFF.

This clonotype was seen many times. CDR3 DNA: TGCGCCAGCAGCTTACCCAGGGAGAGCACAGATACGCAGTATTTT. Translating gives CASSLPRESTDTQYF. V gene TRBV5-1 combines with J gene TRBJ2-3; the D gene could be TRBD1 or TRBD2 (5 bases each). The CDR3 is made up of 15 amino acids. The V end lost 2 bases, the J end lost 0 bases, and 10 bases lay between the germline ends. Germline V gives CDR1 SGHRS, CDR2 YFSETQ.

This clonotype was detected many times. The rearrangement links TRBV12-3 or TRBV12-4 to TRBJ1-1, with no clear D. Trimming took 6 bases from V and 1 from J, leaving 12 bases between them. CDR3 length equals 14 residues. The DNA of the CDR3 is TGTGCCAGCAGCCGCGGACGGTCGAACACTGAAGCTTTCTTT. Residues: CASSRGRSNTEAFF.

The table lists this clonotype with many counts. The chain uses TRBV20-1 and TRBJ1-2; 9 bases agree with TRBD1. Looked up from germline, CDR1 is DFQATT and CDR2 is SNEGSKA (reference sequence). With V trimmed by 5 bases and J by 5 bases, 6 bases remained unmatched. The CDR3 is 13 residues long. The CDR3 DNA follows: TGCAGTGCTCGAGTCGGACAGGGGTATGGCTACACCTTC. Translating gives CSARVGQGYGYTF.

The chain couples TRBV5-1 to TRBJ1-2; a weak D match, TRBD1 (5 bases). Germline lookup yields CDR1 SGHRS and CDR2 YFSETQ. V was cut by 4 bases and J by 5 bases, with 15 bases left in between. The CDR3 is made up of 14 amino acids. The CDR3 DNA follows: TGCGCCAGCAGCCCAGGAAAGGGGAGATATGGCTACACCTTC. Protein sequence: CASSPGKGRYGYTF.

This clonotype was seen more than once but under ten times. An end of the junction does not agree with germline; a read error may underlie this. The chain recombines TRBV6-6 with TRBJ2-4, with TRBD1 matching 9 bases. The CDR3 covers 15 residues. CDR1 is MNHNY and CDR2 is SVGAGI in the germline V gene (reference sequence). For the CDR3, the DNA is TGTGTCAGCAGTTACTCATCTCGGGACAGGGTTATTCAGTACTTC. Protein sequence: CVSSYSSRDRVIQYF.

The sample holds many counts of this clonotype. CDR3 sequence: CASSGTVNTEAFF. In DNA, the CDR3 is TGTGCCAGCAGTGGGACCGTGAACACTGAAGCTTTCTTT. The rearrangement joins TRBV6-1 to TRBJ1-1; D gene ambiguous. Per germline, CDR1 MNHNS and CDR2 SASEGT. Trimming removed 4 bases from V and 0 bases from J, with 6 bases in between. This CDR3 comprises 13 residues.

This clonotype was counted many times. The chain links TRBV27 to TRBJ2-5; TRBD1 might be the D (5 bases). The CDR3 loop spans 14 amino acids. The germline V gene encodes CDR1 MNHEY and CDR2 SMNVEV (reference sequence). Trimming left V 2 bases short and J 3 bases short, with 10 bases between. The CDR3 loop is CASSLERREETQYF. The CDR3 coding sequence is TGTGCCAGCAGTTTAGAACGCAGGGAAGAGACCCAGTACTTC.

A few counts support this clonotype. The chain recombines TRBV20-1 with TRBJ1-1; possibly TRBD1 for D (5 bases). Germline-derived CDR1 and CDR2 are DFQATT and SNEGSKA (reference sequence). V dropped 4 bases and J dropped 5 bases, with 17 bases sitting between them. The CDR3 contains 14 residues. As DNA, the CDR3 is TGCAGTGCTACGCTTCGCCAGGGAGGAACTGAAGCTTTCTTT. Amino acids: CSATLRQGGTEAFF.

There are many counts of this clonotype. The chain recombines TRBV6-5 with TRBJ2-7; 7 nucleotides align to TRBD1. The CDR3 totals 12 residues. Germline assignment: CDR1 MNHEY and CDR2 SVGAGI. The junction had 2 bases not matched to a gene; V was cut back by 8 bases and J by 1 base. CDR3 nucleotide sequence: TGTGCCAGCGGGGACAGATCCTACGAGCAGTACTTC. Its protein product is CASGDRSYEQYF.

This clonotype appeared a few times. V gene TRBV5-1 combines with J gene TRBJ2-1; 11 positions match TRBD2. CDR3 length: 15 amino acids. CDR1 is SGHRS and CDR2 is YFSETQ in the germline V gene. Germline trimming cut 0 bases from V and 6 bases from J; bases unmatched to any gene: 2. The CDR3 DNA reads TGCGCCAGCAGCTTGGTAGCGGGGGGGCGCAATGAGCAGTTCTTC. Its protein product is CASSLVAGGRNEQFF.

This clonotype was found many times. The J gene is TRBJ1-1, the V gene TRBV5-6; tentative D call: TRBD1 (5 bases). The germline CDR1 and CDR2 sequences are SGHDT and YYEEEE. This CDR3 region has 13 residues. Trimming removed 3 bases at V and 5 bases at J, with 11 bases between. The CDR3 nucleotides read TGTGCCAGCAGCTGGGCGGGGGGGACTGAAGCTTTCTTT. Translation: CASSWAGGTEAFF.

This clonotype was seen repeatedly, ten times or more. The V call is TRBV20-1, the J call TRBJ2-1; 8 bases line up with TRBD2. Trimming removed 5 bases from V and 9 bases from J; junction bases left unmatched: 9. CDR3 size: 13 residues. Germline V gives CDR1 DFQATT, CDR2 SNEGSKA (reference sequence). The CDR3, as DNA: TGCAGTGCTCCGGCCGGGGGGGCTGGTGAGCAGTTCTTC. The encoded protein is CSAPAGGAGEQFF.